These T cell receptor beta chains were read from a single sample in a study of blood T cells in healthy people across ages. Via MiXCR, TCRdb re-called the 5' RACE reads, giving one row per CDR3 protein. Among 1.5 million to 2 million distinct CDR3 sequences listed, 28% were seen once. The sequencing input was blood. All receptors come from a woman in her 30s in good health. The CDR3 runs from the conserved cysteine through the conserved F or W. Each record gives: CDR3 DNA, CDR3 protein, V gene, D gene, J gene, clone size. D genes are given only for firm matches. Part of the rows lack a size; the others show once, few, many or a class for expanded clones.

cdr3_nt: TGTGCCTGCACCCAGGACAGCGGGGCTGGCTACACCTTC; cdr3_aa: CACTQDSGAGYTF; v_call: TRBV2; d_call: .; j_call: TRBJ1-2; clone_size: .
cdr3_nt: TGCGCCAGCAGCTCCCACACTTCTGCAGGGGGCTTCAACACTGAAGCTTTCTTT; cdr3_aa: CASSSHTSAGGFNTEAFF; v_call: TRBV5-1; d_call: TRBD1; j_call: TRBJ1-1; clone_size: few
cdr3_nt: TGTGCCAGCAGCCCGAGTCCGGGACGAGAAAACATTCAGTACTTC; cdr3_aa: CASSPSPGRENIQYF; v_call: TRBV7-2; d_call: .; j_call: TRBJ2-4; clone_size: many
cdr3_nt: TGCAGTGCTACCGATTCTGACAGGGGAGGCTACACCTTC; cdr3_aa: CSATDSDRGGYTF; v_call: TRBV20-1; d_call: TRBD1; j_call: TRBJ1-2; clone_size: .
cdr3_nt: TGTGCCAGCAGCCGACCAGAGGGCCTGAACACTGAAGCTTTCTTT; cdr3_aa: CASSRPEGLNTEAFF; v_call: TRBV7-2; d_call: .; j_call: TRBJ1-1; clone_size: few
cdr3_nt: TGTGCCAGCAGCCCGCGGGCGTCCGGGACATCCTACGAGCAGTTCTTC; cdr3_aa: CASSPRASGTSYEQFF; v_call: TRBV7-9; d_call: .; j_call: TRBJ2-1; clone_size: .
cdr3_nt: TGCGCCAGCAGCCTAGGATTTCCGGGGCCTCCTGACGAGCAGTACTTC; cdr3_aa: CASSLGFPGPPDEQYF; v_call: TRBV5-1; d_call: .; j_call: TRBJ2-7; clone_size: .
cdr3_nt: TGCGCCAGCAGCGACGGGCTGTCTGGGGCCAACGTCCTGACTTTC; cdr3_aa: CASSDGLSGANVLTF; v_call: TRBV5-1; d_call: .; j_call: TRBJ2-6; clone_size: few
cdr3_nt: TGCGCCAGCAGTTCGACTAGCGGGGGGTTTACCTACGAGCAGTACTTC; cdr3_aa: CASSSTSGGFTYEQYF; v_call: TRBV5-1; d_call: TRBD2; j_call: TRBJ2-7; clone_size: .
cdr3_nt: TGTGCCAGCAGCGTGGGACGGGAAGAGACCCAGTACTTC; cdr3_aa: CASSVGREETQYF; v_call: TRBV2; d_call: .; j_call: TRBJ2-5; clone_size: few
cdr3_nt: TGTGCCACCGGGACAGGGAAGGACACTGAAGCTTTCTTT; cdr3_aa: CATGTGKDTEAFF; v_call: TRBV10-3; d_call: TRBD1; j_call: TRBJ1-1; clone_size: .
cdr3_nt: TGCAGCGGTGAGTGGCAGGGGCGAGGCTACACCTTC; cdr3_aa: CSGEWQGRGYTF; v_call: TRBV29-1; d_call: .; j_call: TRBJ1-2; clone_size: .
cdr3_nt: TGTGCCAGTAGGAGTCCCGGGACAGGGGACTATGGCTACACCTTC; cdr3_aa: CASRSPGTGDYGYTF; v_call: TRBV6-6; d_call: TRBD1; j_call: TRBJ1-2; clone_size: .
cdr3_nt: TGTGCCAGCAGCCAAAAAGGGACAGGTGAAGCTTTCTTT; cdr3_aa: CASSQKGTGEAFF; v_call: TRBV3-1; d_call: TRBD1; j_call: TRBJ1-1; clone_size: .